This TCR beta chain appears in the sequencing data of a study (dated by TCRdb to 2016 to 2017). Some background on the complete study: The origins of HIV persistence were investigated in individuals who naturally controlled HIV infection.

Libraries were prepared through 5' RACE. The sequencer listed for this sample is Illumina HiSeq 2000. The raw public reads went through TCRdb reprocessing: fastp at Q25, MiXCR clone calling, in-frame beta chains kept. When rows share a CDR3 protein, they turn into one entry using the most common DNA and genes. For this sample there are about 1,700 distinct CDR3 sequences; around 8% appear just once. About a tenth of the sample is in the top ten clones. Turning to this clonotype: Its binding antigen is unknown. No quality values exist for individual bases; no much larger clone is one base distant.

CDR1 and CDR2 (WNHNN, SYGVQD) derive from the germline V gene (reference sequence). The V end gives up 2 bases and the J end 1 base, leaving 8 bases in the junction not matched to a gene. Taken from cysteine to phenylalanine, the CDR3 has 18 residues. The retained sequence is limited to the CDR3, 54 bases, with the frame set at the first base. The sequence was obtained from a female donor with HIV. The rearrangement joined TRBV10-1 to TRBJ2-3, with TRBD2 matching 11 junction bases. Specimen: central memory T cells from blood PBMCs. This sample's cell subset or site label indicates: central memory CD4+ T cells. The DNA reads TGCGCCAGCAGTGAGACTAGCGGGGGACCCAGAGGCACAGATACGCAGTATTTT. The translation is CASSETSGGPRGTDTQYF.